Sequencing of this TCR beta chain was carried out in a study of T cells after yellow fever vaccination. Study-level information: Fractions of low cell number were prepared using SMART-Seq v4 Ultra Low Input. Study observations and caveats: Most clones from primary vaccination were detected again post-booster (roughly 96% CD4, 88% CD8). Researchers noted that a small share of clonotypes showed up in both CD4 and CD8 compartments.

TCRdb used MiXCR to reprocess the 5' RACE reads, holding one entry per CDR3 protein. The sample shows about 240,000 distinct CDR3 sequences, less than 8.5% of them seen only once. The germline V gene has CDR1 LGHDT and CDR2 YNNKEL (reference sequence). Trimming took off 4 bases at V and 6 bases at J, with 13 bases between the two ends. There are 13 residues in the CDR3. Ten or more counts support this clonotype. As yet, its antigen is unknown. Sample: CD4+ T cells sorted from PBMCs, taken 15 days after the yellow fever booster vaccination. The clonotype was recovered from a man aged 25-40 years who received the YFV17D yellow fever vaccine. V is TRBV3-1 and J is TRBJ2-7, with D perhaps matching TRBD2 (5 bases). The CDR3 sequence: CASSLATMGEQYF. The CDR3 DNA reads as TGTGCCAGCAGCCTCGCGACTATGGGCGAGCAGTACTTC.